Listed below are T cell receptor beta chains from one sample, sequenced in a study of cytomegalovirus exposure and HLA in healthy donors. Produced via immunoSEQ multiplex PCR; TCRdb's table is partial and in-frame only. The table includes 250,000 to 300,000 clones, over 90% detected once. Sequencing was done on a sample of PBMCs. The origin of the receptors is a girl aged 2 to 9 in good health and CMV-seronegative. Both conserved end residues are part of each CDR3. D genes are given only for firm matches. Clone size appears in some rows only: once, few, many, or a class for an expanded clone.

J gene,CDR3 length,V gene,clone size,D gene,CDR3 DNA,CDR3 protein
TRBJ2-1,17,TRBV27,.,TRBD2,TGTGCCAGCAGTGAAACTAGACTAGCGGGGGCCTTCAATGAGCAGTTCTTC,CASSETRLAGAFNEQFF
TRBJ2-5,14,TRBV6-5,.,.,TGTGCCAGCAGGGATCTGGGCTCACAAGAGACCCAGTACTTC,CASRDLGSQETQYF
TRBJ2-7,17,TRBV27,.,.,TGTGCCAGCAGTTTATCGTGGAGCAGGCCGGGGTCCTACGAGCAGTACTTC,CASSLSWSRPGSYEQYF
TRBJ1-1,14,TRBV27,.,.,TGTGCCAGCAGGGCGGGATCCTTAAACACTGAAGCTTTCTTT,CASRAGSLNTEAFF
TRBJ2-1,15,TRBV5-1,.,.,TGCGCCAGCAGCTTGGGGTGGCAGGGGCTGAATGAGCAGTTCTTC,CASSLGWQGLNEQFF
TRBJ2-7,17,TRBV5-1,.,TRBD2,TGCGCCAGCAGCTACGGACTAGCGGGGGGAACGGCCTACGAGCAGTACTTC,CASSYGLAGGTAYEQYF
TRBJ2-6,18,TRBV5-1,once,.,TGCGCCAGCAGCTCCTTCGGCGGTTTTGGCTCTGGGGCCAACGTCCTGACTTTC,CASSSFGGFGSGANVLTF
TRBJ2-5,14,TRBV7-9,.,.,TGTGCCAGCAGCTTATTAGCGGCCCAAGAGACCCAGTACTTC,CASSLLAAQETQYF
TRBJ1-6,15,TRBV2,.,.,TGTGCCAGCAGTGAATCAGGGATGGGGAATTCACCCCTCCACTTT,CASSESGMGNSPLHF
TRBJ2-7,15,TRBV27,.,.,TGTGCCAGCAGTTTCGATAGTTCAAGCTCCTACGAGCAGTACTTC,CASSFDSSSSYEQYF
TRBJ2-5,12,TRBV5-1,.,.,TGCGCCAGCAGCCTATACCAAGAGACCCAGTACTTC,CASSLYQETQYF
TRBJ1-6,14,TRBV6-1,.,TRBD1,TGTGCCAGCACCGCCGACAGGGGGCTTTCACCCCTCCACTTT,CASTADRGLSPLHF
TRBJ2-1,12,TRBV10-1,.,.,TGCGCCAGCAGTAGCGGACTAAATGAGCAGTTCTTC,CASSSGLNEQFF
TRBJ1-6,15,TRBV5-6,.,.,TGTGCCAGCAGCTTGGACAGGGTTGGTAATTCACCCCTCCACTTT,CASSLDRVGNSPLHF
TRBJ1-3,14,TRBV29-1,.,.,TGCAGCGTGGGCACAGGGAGCTCTGGAAACACCATATATTTT,CSVGTGSSGNTIYF
TRBJ1-5,14,TRBV6-1,.,TRBD1,TGTGCCAGCTTGGGACAGTTCGGCAATCAGCCCCAGCATTTT,CASLGQFGNQPQHF
TRBJ2-3,16,TRBV5-1,.,TRBD2,TGCGCCAGCAGCTTGGGGGCTAGCGGGGGGCCAGATACGCAGTATTTT,CASSLGASGGPDTQYF
TRBJ2-2,14,TRBV19,.,TRBD1,TGTGCCAGTAGTACGACAGGGTACACCGGGGAGCTGTTTTTT,CASSTTGYTGELFF
TRBJ2-7,15,TRBV7-2,.,TRBD2,TGTGCCAGCAGCTTAGTTAGCGGGGGGACCTACGAGCAGTACTTC,CASSLVSGGTYEQYF
TRBJ1-1,11,TRBV20-1,.,.,TGCAGTGGTTATCTTCGTACTGAAGCTTTCTTT,CSGYLRTEAFF
TRBJ2-7,13,TRBV10-2,.,.,TGCGCCAGCAGACGACAGACGAGTTACGAGCAGTACTTC,CASRRQTSYEQYF
TRBJ2-7,16,TRBV19,.,.,TGTGCCAGTAGTATCCGGGGAGTCGGTACTTCCTACGAGCAGTACTTC,CASSIRGVGTSYEQYF
TRBJ1-6,14,TRBV14,.,TRBD1,TGTGCCAGCAGCCACACAGGGGGCGGTTCACCCCTCCACTTT,CASSHTGGGSPLHF
TRBJ2-1,17,TRBV28,.,TRBD2,TGTGCCAGCAGTTTTGATAGGGGGACTAGCATCGGCGATGAGCAGTTCTTC,CASSFDRGTSIGDEQFF
TRBJ2-7,11,TRBV28,once,.,TGTGTCGTGCCGGGAACAAACGAGCAGTGCTTC,CVVPGTNEQCF